The clone carrying this T cell receptor (beta chain) was seen more than once but under ten times. The data derive from a study of blood T cell repertoires in COVID-19. Across the study: T cells, B-cell-depleted T cells, or PBMCs supplied cDNA or gDNA.

Germline values: CDR1 SGHRS, CDR2 YFSETQ. Trimming removed 4 bases from V and 5 bases from J, with 9 bases in between. The CDR3 spans 12 residues. The authors' processing: Reference gene primer amplification gave nucleated cell count estimates. Assay used: immunoSEQ multiplex PCR; TCRdb lists only in-frame clones, some missing. V and J calls and clone size come straight from that table; D and trimming were deduced from the DNA. The profile shows around 46,000 clones, 65% to 80% of them singletons. The receptor's source is a human donor with active or convalescent COVID-19. The donor label of this sample is uncertain. This chain uses TRBV5-1 with TRBJ1-2; no clear D. The sequencing input was peripheral blood. The CDR3 region is CASSDSSYGYTF. CDR3 coding DNA: TGCGCCAGCAGCGACTCCTCGTATGGCTACACCTTC.